This T cell receptor beta chain was identified during a study of human T cells and chemical hapten exposure. Study as a whole: Recorded diagnoses among the mostly female patients were alopecia areata, totalis or universalis.

TCRdb reprocessed the RACE reads via MiXCR and lists one record per CDR3 protein. Seen here are tens of thousands of distinct CDR3 sequences, 9.5% to 10% observed once, and the top ten hold more than 13%. V dropped 5 bases and J dropped 7 bases, with 14 bases sitting between them. Per the germline V gene, CDR1 is MDHEN and CDR2 is SYDVKM. The CDR3 is made up of 14 amino acids. Time point given: patch test 2, 6 weeks after DPC sensitization. Treatment noted: therapeutic diphenylcyclopropenone sensitization with weekly scalp DPC. Total RNA came from unfractionated whole blood. The specimen comprised whole blood, sampled in connection with sensitization to the hapten diphenylcyclopropenone (DPC). The rearrangement uses TRBV28 and TRBJ2-2; D might be TRBD2 (6 bases). This receptor was obtained from a woman aged 25 to 39 with alopecia areata. Some clones in this sample may be carry-over from other donors' samples. The CDR3 sequence: CASSPTEAGGELFF. Here the CDR3 DNA reads TGTGCCAGCAGTCCAACCGAAGCGGGCGGGGAGCTGTTTTTT.